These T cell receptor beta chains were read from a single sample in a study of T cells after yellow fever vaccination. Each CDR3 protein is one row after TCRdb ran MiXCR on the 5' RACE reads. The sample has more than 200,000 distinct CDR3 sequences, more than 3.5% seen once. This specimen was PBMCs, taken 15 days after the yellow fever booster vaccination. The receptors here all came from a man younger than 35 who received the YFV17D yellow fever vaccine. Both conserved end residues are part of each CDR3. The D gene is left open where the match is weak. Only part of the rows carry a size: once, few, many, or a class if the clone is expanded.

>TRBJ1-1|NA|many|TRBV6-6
CASSQQGRGNTEAFF
TGTGCCAGCAGTCAGCAGGGAAGGGGAAACACTGAAGCTTTCTTT
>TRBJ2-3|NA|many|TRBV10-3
CAISEVADTQYF
TGTGCCATCAGTGAGGTTGCAGATACGCAGTATTTT
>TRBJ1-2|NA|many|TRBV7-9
CASSLALEGAGANYGYTF
TGTGCCAGCAGCTTAGCACTAGAAGGTGCCGGTGCGAACTATGGCTACACCTTC
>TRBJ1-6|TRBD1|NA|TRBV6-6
CASSLTGYGGDSPLHF
TGTGCCAGCAGTTTGACAGGGTACGGGGGTGATTCACCCCTCCACTTT
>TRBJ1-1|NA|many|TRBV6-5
CASSPQPSMGAGTEAFF
TGTGCCAGCAGCCCGCAACCCTCGATGGGGGCGGGGACTGAAGCTTTCTTT
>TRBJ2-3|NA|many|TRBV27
CASSPAGYTQYF
TGTGCCAGCAGTCCCGCCGGCTATACGCAGTATTTT
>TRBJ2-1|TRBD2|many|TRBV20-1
CSARVGGAVNEQFF
TGCAGTGCTAGGGTCGGGGGGGCCGTCAATGAGCAGTTCTTC
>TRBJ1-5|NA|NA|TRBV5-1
CASSGTGDQPQHF
TGCGCCAGCAGCGGGACTGGGGATCAGCCCCAGCATTTT
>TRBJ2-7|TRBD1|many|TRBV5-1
CASSFGQGAREQYF
TGCGCCAGCAGCTTTGGACAGGGGGCGAGAGAGCAGTACTTC
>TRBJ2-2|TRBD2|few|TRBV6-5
CASSSSLAGENTGELFF
TGTGCCAGCAGCTCCAGCTTAGCGGGGGAGAACACCGGGGAGCTGTTTTTT
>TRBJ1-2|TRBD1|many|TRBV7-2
CASSPGQGLYGYTF
TGTGCCAGCAGCCCAGGACAGGGTCTCTATGGCTACACCTTC
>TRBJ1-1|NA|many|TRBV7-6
CASSVDGNTEAFF
TGTGCCAGCAGCGTCGACGGGAACACTGAAGCTTTCTTT
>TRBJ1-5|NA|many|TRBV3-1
CASSQAPGQPQHF
TGTGCCAGCAGCCAAGCTCCGGGGCAGCCCCAGCATTTT
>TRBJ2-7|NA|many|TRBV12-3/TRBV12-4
CASSPQRAGDRYEQYF
TGTGCCAGCAGTCCCCAGAGGGCAGGGGATCGCTACGAGCAGTACTTC
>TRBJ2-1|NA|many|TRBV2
CASSDQGERAYYEQFF
TGTGCCAGCAGTGATCAAGGGGAGAGGGCCTATTATGAGCAGTTCTTC
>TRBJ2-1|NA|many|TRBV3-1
CASSQGTSPYNEQFF
TGTGCCAGCAGTCAAGGTACTAGCCCCTACAATGAGCAGTTCTTC
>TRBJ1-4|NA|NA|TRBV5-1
CASRKGGDANEKLFF
TGCGCCAGCAGAAAAGGGGGGGATGCTAATGAAAAACTGTTTTTT
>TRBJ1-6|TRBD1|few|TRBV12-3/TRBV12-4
CASSFETGFSNSPLHF
TGTGCCAGCAGTTTTGAGACAGGGTTTTCCAATTCACCCCTCCACTTT
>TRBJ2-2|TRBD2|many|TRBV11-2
CASSLLAGPNTGELFF
TGTGCCAGCAGCTTATTAGCGGGCCCAAACACCGGGGAGCTGTTTTTT
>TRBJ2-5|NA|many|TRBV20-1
CSARAVFQRETQYF
TGCAGTGCTAGAGCCGTCTTCCAACGGGAGACCCAGTACTTC
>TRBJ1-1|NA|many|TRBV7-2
CASSPRQADEAFF
TGTGCCAGCAGCCCCCGACAGGCCGATGAAGCTTTCTTT
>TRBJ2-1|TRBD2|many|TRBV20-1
CSARPSGTVYNEQFF
TGCAGTGCTAGACCTAGCGGGACGGTTTACAATGAGCAGTTCTTC
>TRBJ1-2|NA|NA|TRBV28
CANSGSPYYGYTF
TGTGCCAACTCGGGATCCCCTTACTATGGCTACACCTTC
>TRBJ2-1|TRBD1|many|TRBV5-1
CASSLVSGTGVVNEQFF
TGCGCCAGCAGCTTGGTTTCGGGGACAGGGGTGGTGAATGAGCAGTTCTTC
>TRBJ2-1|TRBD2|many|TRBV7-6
CASSLAPSGVYNEQFF
TGTGCCAGCAGCTTAGCGCCTAGCGGGGTCTACAATGAGCAGTTCTTC
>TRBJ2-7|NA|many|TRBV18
CASSVDPDPTYEQYF
TGTGCCAGCTCAGTTGATCCGGATCCAACCTACGAGCAGTACTTC
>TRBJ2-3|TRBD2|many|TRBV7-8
CASSPPRSGGSTDTQYF
TGTGCCAGCAGCCCCCCGCGTAGCGGGGGAAGCACAGATACGCAGTATTTT
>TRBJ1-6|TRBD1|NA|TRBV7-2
CASSLAGGVNSPLHF
TGTGCCAGCAGCTTAGCAGGGGGCGTTAATTCACCCCTCCACTTT
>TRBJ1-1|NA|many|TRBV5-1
CASSLWGGGAEAFF
TGCGCCAGCAGCCTCTGGGGGGGAGGGGCTGAAGCTTTCTTT
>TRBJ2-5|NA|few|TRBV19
CASSIGANQETQYF
TGTGCCAGTAGTATAGGAGCTAACCAAGAGACCCAGTACTTC
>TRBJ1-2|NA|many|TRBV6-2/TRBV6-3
CASSYSPGFGYTF
TGTGCCAGCAGTTACTCGCCCGGGTTCGGCTACACCTTC
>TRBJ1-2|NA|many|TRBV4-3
CASSQDQRDTVDGYTF
TGCGCCAGCAGCCAGGACCAACGGGACACCGTCGATGGCTACACCTTC
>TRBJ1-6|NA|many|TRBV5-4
CASRSSGTYNSPLHF
TGTGCCAGCAGGTCCTCCGGGACCTATAATTCACCCCTCCACTTT
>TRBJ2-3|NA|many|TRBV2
CASNTPGDTQYF
TGTGCCAGCAACACCCCCGGAGATACGCAGTATTTT
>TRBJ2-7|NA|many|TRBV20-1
CSASFLTGHPSYEQYF
TGCAGTGCTAGTTTCCTGACAGGACACCCCTCCTACGAGCAGTACTTC
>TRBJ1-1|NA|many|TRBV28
CASSLWAGWNTEAFF
TGTGCCAGCAGTTTATGGGCAGGATGGAACACTGAAGCTTTCTTT
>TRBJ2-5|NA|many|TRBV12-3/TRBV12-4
CASSGTWETQYF
TGTGCCAGCAGTGGGACGTGGGAGACCCAGTACTTC
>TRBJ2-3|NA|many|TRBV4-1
CASSQALGLEDTQYF
TGCGCCAGCAGCCAAGCCCTAGGGTTGGAGGATACGCAGTATTTT
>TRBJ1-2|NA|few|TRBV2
CASSTDGTYGYTF
TGTGCCAGCAGTACTGACGGAACCTATGGCTACACCTTC
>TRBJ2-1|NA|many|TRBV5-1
CASRKTGTDLEQFF
TGCGCCAGCAGAAAAACCGGGACCGACCTTGAGCAGTTCTTC
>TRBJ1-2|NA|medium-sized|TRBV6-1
CASREGGHGYTF
TGTGCCAGCAGAGAGGGGGGACATGGCTACACCTTC
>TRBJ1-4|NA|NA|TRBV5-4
CASSLETNEKLFF
TGTGCCAGCAGCTTGGAGACAAATGAAAAACTGTTTTTT
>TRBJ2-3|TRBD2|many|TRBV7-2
CASSLIIGGASTDTQYF
TGTGCCAGCAGCTTAATCATCGGGGGGGCCAGCACAGATACGCAGTATTTT